This passage covers 26 T cell receptor beta chains from one sample sequenced in a study of graft-versus-host responses after intestinal transplantation. The table came from immunoSEQ multiplex PCR; TCRdb's copy has only in-frame clones and leaves some out. The sample lists 40,000 to 55,000 clones, roughly nine tenths occurring once. The sample consisted of PBMCs, taken 524 days after transplant. Receptors originate from a human patient who received an intestinal transplant, so some T cells may come from the graft donor.

This chain connects TRBV7-2 to TRBJ2-3; D possibly corresponds to TRBD2 (7 bases). The CDR3 runs to 15 residues. Trimming left V 3 bases short and J 2 bases short, with 12 bases between. Germline V gives CDR1 SGHTA, CDR2 FQGNSA. The CDR3, as DNA: TGTGCCAGCAGCTTGGGGGGGCGTCCCACAGATACGCAGTATTTT. Translated: CASSLGGRPTDTQYF.

The rearrangement uses TRBV30 and TRBJ2-2, with 7 bases aligning to TRBD2. CDR1 GTSNPN and CDR2 SVGIG come from the germline V gene (reference sequence). V gave up 2 bases and J gave up 0 bases; unmatched junction bases: 3. There are 15 residues in the CDR3. CDR3 nucleotides: TGTGCCTGGAGTAGGACTAGGCCGAACACCGGGGAGCTGTTTTTT. Translation: CAWSRTRPNTGELFF.

The J gene is TRBJ1-2, the V gene TRBV14; D is uncertain. The V and J ends lost 0 bases and 8 bases respectively, with 13 bases between them. The CDR3 has 14 residues. From germline, CDR1 is SGHDN and CDR2 FVKESK. The CDR3 nucleotides are TGTGCCAGCAGCCAAGATCACGGGCCGCGAGGCTACACCTTC. Its protein is CASSQDHGPRGYTF.

The chain links TRBV9 to TRBJ2-5; 9 bases fit TRBD1. J gave up 2 bases and V 3 bases, and 2 bases lay outside the gene matches. This CDR3 contains 14 residues. Germline assignment: CDR1 SGDLS and CDR2 YYNGEE. CDR3 residues: CASSATGGQETQYF. CDR3 sequence (DNA): TGTGCCAGCAGCGCGACAGGGGGGCAAGAGACCCAGTACTTC.

The chain joins TRBV28 to TRBJ1-5; tentatively, D is TRBD1 (6 bases). This CDR3 is built from 14 residues. Trimming stripped 6 bases from V and 1 base from J, with 10 bases between. Germline CDR1 is MDHEN and CDR2 is SYDVKM. The CDR3 nucleotides read TGTGCCAGCAGCCGGGACATCAGCAATCAGCCCCAGCATTTT. As protein: CASSRDISNQPQHF.

This clone was recorded once. The chain links TRBV28 to TRBJ2-7, with D unresolved. CDR1 and CDR2 from the germline V gene are MDHEN and SYDVKM. This CDR3 region has 14 residues. Trimming took 4 bases from V and 6 from J, leaving 16 bases between them. The CDR3 region has the DNA TGTGCCAGCAGTTCTCTCGTCCACCCCTCCGAGCAGTACTTC. Amino acid sequence: CASSSLVHPSEQYF. Filled out from reference TRBV28 and TRBJ2-7, the complete variable domain reads DVKVTQSSRYLVKRTGEKVFLECVQDMDHENMFWYRQDPGLGLRLIYFSYDVKMKEKGDIPEGYSVSREKKERFSLILESASTNQTSMYLCASSSLVHPSEQYFGPGTRLTVT.

This sequence joins TRBV5-1 and TRBJ2-5; the D is unclear. Trimming left V 2 bases short and J 1 base short, with 9 bases between. CDR3 length equals 14 residues. CDR1 is SGHRS, CDR2 YFSETQ, per germline. The CDR3 region has the DNA TGCGCCAGCAGCTTTATTCTGGGCCAAGAGACCCAGTACTTC. Protein: CASSFILGQETQYF.

This sequence joins TRBV5-1 and TRBJ2-7; TRBD1 agrees at 8 bases. The CDR3 has 15 amino acids. Germline trimming cut 4 bases from V and 0 bases from J; bases unmatched to any gene: 6. Germline V gives CDR1 SGHRS, CDR2 YFSETQ. Written as DNA, the CDR3 is TGCGCCAGCAGCCCAGGTACAGGGGGCTCCTACGAGCAGTACTTC. This encodes CASSPGTGGSYEQYF.

The chain recombines TRBV7-6 with TRBJ2-1; the match to TRBD2 covers 11 bases. The germline V gene encodes CDR1 SGHVS and CDR2 FNYEAQ. V lost 4 bases, J lost 2 bases, and 4 bases stayed unmatched. This CDR3 is built from 16 residues. The CDR3, as DNA: TGTGCCAGCAGCTCTAGCGGGAGGCCCCCCTACAATGAGCAGTTCTTC. Translation: CASSSSGRPPYNEQFF.

The rearrangement joins TRBV5-1 to TRBJ1-3; maybe TRBD1 (5 bases). The CDR3 totals 15 residues. Trimming stripped 5 bases from V and 2 bases from J, with 14 bases between. Germline V gives CDR1 SGHRS, CDR2 YFSETQ. The CDR3 coding sequence is TGCGCCAGCAGACGAGGGGAGAGGGCTGGAAACACCATATATTTT. Encoded protein: CASRRGERAGNTIYF. The complete variable domain, with remaining parts taken from reference TRBV5-1 and TRBJ1-3, reads KAGVTQTPRYLIKTRGQQVTLSCSPISGHRSVSWYQQTPGQGLQFLFEYFSETQRNKGNFPGRFSGRQFSNSRSEMNVSTLELGDSALYLCASRRGERAGNTIYFGEGSWLTVV.

The gene calls are TRBV21-1 and TRBJ2-3. TRBV21-1 counts as a pseudogene. The CDR3 runs to 15 residues. The CDR3 loop is CASSNRAASTDTQYF. CDR3 DNA: TGTGCCAGCAGCAATCGGGCAGCAAGCACAGATACGCAGTATTTT.

The V gene is TRBV9, the J gene TRBJ2-2; 8 nucleotides line up with TRBD1. The V segment lost 3 bases and the J segment 3 bases; nucleotides outside the gene matches: 10. This CDR3 is 17 amino acids long. The germline gives CDR1 SGDLS, CDR2 YYNGEE. The CDR3 coding sequence is TGTGCCAGCAGCGACTCCTTCGGGACAGGAGACACCGGGGAGCTGTTTTTT. It is translated as CASSDSFGTGDTGELFF.

This sequence joins TRBV2 and TRBJ1-4; D possibly corresponds to TRBD1 (6 bases). CDR1 SNHLY and CDR2 FYNNEI come from the germline V gene. This CDR3 is built from 15 residues. Trimming cost V 5 bases and J 5 bases, with 15 bases left between them. This CDR3 is CASSLDSGGNEKLFF. The CDR3 coding sequence is TGTGCCAGCAGTTTGGACAGCGGGGGGAATGAAAAACTGTTTTTT.

This chain uses TRBV11-2 with TRBJ2-1; 7 positions agree with TRBD2. The CDR3 spans 15 residues. With 7 bases clipped from V and 2 bases from J, the junction kept 8 bases outside the gene matches. Germline CDR1 is SGHAT and CDR2 is FQNNGV. The CDR3 DNA is TGTGCCAGCACCATGGAGCTAGCGGCCTACAATGAGCAGTTCTTC. Its protein product is CASTMELAAYNEQFF.

This chain's CDR3 is CASSPPSGTAFKTF. The CDR3 coding sequence is TGTGCCAGCAGTCCACCGTCCGGGACGGCCTTCAAGACCTTC. This sequence joins TRBV28 and TRBJ1-2; perhaps TRBD1 as D (5 bases). The V end lost 5 bases, the J end lost 14 bases, and 24 bases lay between the germline ends. Germline CDR1 is MDHEN and CDR2 is SYDVKM. The CDR3 loop spans 14 amino acids.

The chain uses TRBV4-1 and TRBJ2-1, with a possible D match to TRBD1 (5 bases). CDR3 length equals 16 residues. The V end lost 3 bases, the J end lost 4 bases, and 16 bases lay between the germline ends. The germline gives CDR1 MGHRA, CDR2 YSYEKL. The CDR3 nucleotides read TGCGCCAGCAGCCACACTGCAGGGTCTGGGTACAATGAGCAGTTCTTC. This translates into CASSHTAGSGYNEQFF.

The J gene is TRBJ2-7, the V gene TRBV15; D perhaps matches TRBD2 (5 bases). CDR3 length: 16 residues. Germline V gene data show CDR1 as LNHNV and CDR2 as YYDKDF (reference sequence). Between the trimmed V and J ends, which lost 0 bases and 4 bases, there was a span of 16 bases. The CDR3 DNA sequence: TGTGCCACCAGCAGAGAAAGGACTGGACGGGATTACGAGCAGTACTTC. Its translation: CATSRERTGRDYEQYF.

The chain uses TRBV6-5 and TRBJ2-1, with 9 bases aligning to TRBD1. Germline loops: CDR1 MNHEY, CDR2 SVGAGI. The CDR3 consists of 15 residues. The junction had 8 bases not matched to a gene; V was cut back by 8 bases and J by 3 bases. The CDR3 here is CASRQGDTLYNEQFF. CDR3 DNA sequence: TGTGCCAGCCGACAGGGGGACACCCTCTACAATGAGCAGTTCTTC.

V is TRBV2 and J is TRBJ1-5, with D tentatively TRBD1 (5 bases). The CDR3 extends over 15 amino acids. CDR1 is SNHLY, CDR2 FYNNEI, per germline. With 7 bases removed from V and 0 bases from J, the gap between germline ends came to 13 bases. The CDR3, as DNA: TGTGCCAGCACAAAGACAGATTATAGCAATCAGCCCCAGCATTTT. Residues: CASTKTDYSNQPQHF.

The CDR3, as DNA: TGTGCCATCAGTGAGTCGGGGGATTCCAGGGCCTCCTACGAGCAGTACTTC. Translated: CAISESGDSRASYEQYF. The chain carries TRBV10-3 and TRBJ2-7, with D possibly called TRBD1 or TRBD2 (5 bases each). The ends were cut back, 0 bases at V and 0 bases at J, with 15 bases in the middle. Per germline, CDR1 ENHRY and CDR2 SYGVKD. This CDR3 has 17 amino acids.

The rearrangement links TRBV7-9 to TRBJ2-7, with 8 bases aligning to TRBD1. V dropped 2 bases and J dropped 0; count of bases not matched to a gene: 3. The CDR3 contains 15 residues. Germline V gives CDR1 SEHNR, CDR2 FQNEAQ (reference sequence). In nucleotides, the CDR3 is TGTGCCAGCAGCTTATCAGGGGGCCCCTCCTACGAGCAGTACTTC. Residues: CASSLSGGPSYEQYF.

V is TRBV6-1 and J is TRBJ1-2, with 9 bases matching TRBD1. V dropped 1 base and J dropped 3; count of bases not matched to a gene: 3. The CDR3 spans 15 residues. Germline CDR1 MNHNS, CDR2 SASEGT. The CDR3 is CASSEGDREDYGYTF. CDR3 nucleotide sequence: TGTGCCAGCAGTGAAGGGGACAGGGAGGACTATGGCTACACCTTC.

This chain links TRBV5-4 with TRBJ2-7; 7 bases line up with TRBD1. Per germline, CDR1 SGHNT and CDR2 YYREEE (reference sequence). The CDR3 contains 14 residues. V lost 5 bases to trimming and J lost 4 bases; unmatched junction nucleotides: 9. The CDR3 nucleotides are TGTGCCAGCAGGCCGCAGGGGGTAGAGTACGAGCAGTACTTC. It codes for CASRPQGVEYEQYF.

The J gene is TRBJ1-5, the V gene TRBV6-5; D remains unclear. CDR1 is MNHEY and CDR2 is SVGAGI in the germline V gene. This CDR3 has 13 residues. V was trimmed by 8 bases and J by 5 bases, leaving 13 bases between them. CDR3 sequence: CASAWGFDQPQHF. The CDR3 nucleotides are TGTGCCAGCGCGTGGGGTTTCGATCAGCCCCAGCATTTT.

The chain combines TRBV19 with TRBJ1-2; 9 bases are a match to TRBD1. V gave up 9 bases and J gave up 4 bases; unmatched junction bases: 12. CDR1 is LNHDA and CDR2 is SQIVND in the germline V gene (reference sequence). The CDR3 spans 15 residues. The CDR3 DNA reads as TGTGCCAGCACCCCGGGACAGGGATCCTCCTATGGCTACACCTTC. Amino acids: CASTPGQGSSYGYTF.

This chain links TRBV5-1 with TRBJ2-7; 11 bases are shared with TRBD2. Germline V gene sequence: CDR1 SGHRS, CDR2 YFSETQ. The J segment lost 5 bases and the V segment lost 3 bases, leaving 7 bases of the junction unmatched. This CDR3 is 15 amino acids long. CDR3 sequence: CASSSLAGGDHEQYF. In DNA form, the CDR3 reads TGCGCCAGCAGCTCTTTAGCGGGAGGGGACCACGAGCAGTACTTC.